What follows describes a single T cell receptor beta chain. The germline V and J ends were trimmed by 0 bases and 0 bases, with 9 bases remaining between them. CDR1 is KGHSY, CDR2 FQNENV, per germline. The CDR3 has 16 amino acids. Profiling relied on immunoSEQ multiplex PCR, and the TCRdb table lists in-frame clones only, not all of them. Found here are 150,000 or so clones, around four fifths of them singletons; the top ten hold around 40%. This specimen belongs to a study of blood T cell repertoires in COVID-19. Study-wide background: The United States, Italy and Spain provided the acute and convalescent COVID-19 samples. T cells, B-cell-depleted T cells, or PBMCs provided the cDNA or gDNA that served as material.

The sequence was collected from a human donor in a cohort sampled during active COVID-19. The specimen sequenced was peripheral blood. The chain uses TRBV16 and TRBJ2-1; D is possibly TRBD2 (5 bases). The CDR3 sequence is CASSQSEGSSYNEQFF. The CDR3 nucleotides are TGTGCCAGCAGCCAATCCGAGGGAAGCTCCTACAATGAGCAGTTCTTC.